Only a few counts were recorded for the clone carrying this T cell receptor beta chain. Its antigen is unknown. V dropped 1 base and J dropped 4; count of bases not matched to a gene: 5. CDR1 and CDR2 (germline): SGHAT, FQNNGV. The CDR3 extends over 15 amino acids. The source of the sample is a study of regulatory T cells in long-lasting Graves disease. Overall study context: To qualify as persistent, Graves' disease required over 5 years of antithyroid drugs with positive TSH receptor antibodies. General study results and limits: Few sampled subjects may have lowered accuracy.

Time point specified: persistent/refractory GD, antithyroid drugs over 5 years with positive TRAb. The authors made the TCR library using RNA they extracted from PBMCs. Arm-PCR of CDR3 regions and iRepertoire HTBI primers were the basis on which TCR beta libraries were built. One entry per CDR3 protein results from TCRdb running MiXCR on the multiplex PCR reads. This sample carries under 450,000 distinct CDR3 sequences, roughly a quarter of them seen once, and the ten largest clones take around 24%. The input for sequencing was peripheral blood mononuclear cells (PBMCs), taken when the disease was refractory, from a patient treated with antithyroid drugs. The source of this sequence is a female donor with Graves disease. The chain employs TRBV11-2 and TRBJ2-7, with TRBD2 matching 9 bases. The CDR3 DNA reads TGTGCCAGCAGCTTAGGGTCAGCGGGAGGTTACGAGCAGTACTTC. This encodes CASSLGSAGGYEQYF.